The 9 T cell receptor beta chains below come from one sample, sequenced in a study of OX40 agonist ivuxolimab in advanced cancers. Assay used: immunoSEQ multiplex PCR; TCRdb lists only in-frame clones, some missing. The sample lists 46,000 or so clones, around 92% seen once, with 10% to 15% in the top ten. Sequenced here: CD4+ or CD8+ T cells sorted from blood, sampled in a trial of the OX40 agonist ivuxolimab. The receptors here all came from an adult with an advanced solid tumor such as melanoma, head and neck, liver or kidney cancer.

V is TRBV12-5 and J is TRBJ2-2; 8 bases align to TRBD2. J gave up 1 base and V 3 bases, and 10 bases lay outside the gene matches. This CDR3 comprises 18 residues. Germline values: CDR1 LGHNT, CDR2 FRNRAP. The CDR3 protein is CASGFWVSAGGNTGELFF. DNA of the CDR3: TGTGCTAGTGGTTTTTGGGTTTCGGCGGGAGGGAACACCGGGGAGCTGTTTTTT.

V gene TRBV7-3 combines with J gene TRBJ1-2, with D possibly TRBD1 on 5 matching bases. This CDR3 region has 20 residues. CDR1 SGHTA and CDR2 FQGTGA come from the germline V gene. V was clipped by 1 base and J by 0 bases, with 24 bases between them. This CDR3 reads CASSLRVGRGRFQANYGYTF. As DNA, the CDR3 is TGTGCCAGCAGCTTAAGAGTCGGGCGGGGCAGGTTTCAAGCTAACTATGGCTACACCTTC.

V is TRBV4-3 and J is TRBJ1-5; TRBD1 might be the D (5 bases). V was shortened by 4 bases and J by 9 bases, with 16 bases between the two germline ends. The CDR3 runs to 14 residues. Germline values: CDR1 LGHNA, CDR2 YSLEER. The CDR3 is CASSPSSTAGPQHF. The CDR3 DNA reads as TGCGCCAGCAGCCCTTCGTCGACAGCGGGGCCCCAGCATTTT.

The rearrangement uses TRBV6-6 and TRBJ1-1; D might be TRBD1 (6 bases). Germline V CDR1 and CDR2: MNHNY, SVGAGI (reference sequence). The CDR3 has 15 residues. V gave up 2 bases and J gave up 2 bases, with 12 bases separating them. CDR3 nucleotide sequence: TGTGCCAGCAGTTACCCGATAGGGGGAAACACTGAAGCTTTCTTT. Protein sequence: CASSYPIGGNTEAFF.

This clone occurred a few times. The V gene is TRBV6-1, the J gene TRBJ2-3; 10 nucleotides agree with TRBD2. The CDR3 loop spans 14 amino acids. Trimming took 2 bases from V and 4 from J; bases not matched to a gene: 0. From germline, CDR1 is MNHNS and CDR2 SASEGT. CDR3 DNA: TGTGCCAGCAGTGAACTAGCGGGGGCAGATACGCAGTATTTT. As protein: CASSELAGADTQYF.

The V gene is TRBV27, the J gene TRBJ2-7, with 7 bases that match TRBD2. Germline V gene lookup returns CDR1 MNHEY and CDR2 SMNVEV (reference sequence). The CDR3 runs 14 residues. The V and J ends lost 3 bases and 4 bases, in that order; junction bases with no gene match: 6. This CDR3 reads CASSFYAGEYEQYF. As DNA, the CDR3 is TGTGCCAGCAGTTTTTACGCGGGAGAATACGAGCAGTACTTC.

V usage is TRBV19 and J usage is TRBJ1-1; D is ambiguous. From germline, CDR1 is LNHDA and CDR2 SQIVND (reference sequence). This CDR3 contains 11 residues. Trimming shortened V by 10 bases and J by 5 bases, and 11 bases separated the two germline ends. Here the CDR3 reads CAIAVGTEAFF. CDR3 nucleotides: TGTGCCATCGCTGTCGGGACTGAAGCTTTCTTT.

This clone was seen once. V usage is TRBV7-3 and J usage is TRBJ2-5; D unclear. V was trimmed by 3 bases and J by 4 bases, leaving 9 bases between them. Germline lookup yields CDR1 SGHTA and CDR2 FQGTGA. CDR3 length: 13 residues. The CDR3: CASSLYWGETQYF. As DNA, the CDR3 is TGTGCCAGCAGCTTGTACTGGGGAGAGACCCAGTACTTC.

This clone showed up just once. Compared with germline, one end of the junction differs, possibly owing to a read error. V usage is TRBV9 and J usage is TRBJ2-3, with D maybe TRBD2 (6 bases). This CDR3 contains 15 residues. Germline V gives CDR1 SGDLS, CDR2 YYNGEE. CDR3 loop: CVSSGGGEGTDTQYF. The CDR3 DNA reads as TGTGTCAGCAGCGGCGGAGGGGAGGGCACAGATACGCAGTATTTT.